A selection of T cell receptor beta chains follows, all from one sample in a study of control samples from healthy donors and cancer patients. The protocol was immunoSEQ multiplex PCR, while the TCRdb copy is restricted to in-frame clones and leaves out a portion. The sample carries around 80,000 clones, about 89% recorded once. The sequencing input was blood. The receptors stem from a man aged 50 or older in good health. CDR3s include the opening cysteine and the closing phenylalanine or tryptophan. The order of the fields is CDR3 protein, J gene, clone size, V gene. Size is stated for part of the rows, as once, few or many counts, or as a class when the clone is expanded.

CDR3aa: CASSLGGEAEAFF
j_gene: TRBJ1-1
abundance: .
v_gene: TRBV25-1

CDR3aa: CASSPDGGYGYTF
j_gene: TRBJ1-2
abundance: .
v_gene: TRBV18

CDR3aa: CASSLEGEAFF
j_gene: TRBJ1-1
abundance: .
v_gene: TRBV5-1

CDR3aa: CASSQTPTGGYTF
j_gene: TRBJ1-2
abundance: .
v_gene: TRBV3-1/TRBV3-2

CDR3aa: CASSPGEGEQFF
j_gene: TRBJ2-1
abundance: once
v_gene: TRBV9

CDR3aa: CASSQVVGETQYF
j_gene: TRBJ2-5
abundance: .
v_gene: TRBV4-3

CDR3aa: CATSDPGQGDGGYTF
j_gene: TRBJ1-2
abundance: once
v_gene: TRBV24-1

CDR3aa: CASSKTGFLYGNTIYF
j_gene: TRBJ1-3
abundance: .
v_gene: TRBV7-9

CDR3aa: CASSSDRFGGYGYTF
j_gene: TRBJ1-2
abundance: .
v_gene: TRBV6-5

CDR3aa: CASSLVGNTYNEQFF
j_gene: TRBJ2-1
abundance: .
v_gene: TRBV11-2

CDR3aa: CAGDRAGEQYF
j_gene: TRBJ2-7
abundance: .
v_gene: TRBV6-4

CDR3aa: CASSPRRGTEAFF
j_gene: TRBJ1-1
abundance: .
v_gene: TRBV19

CDR3aa: CASRAPYEQYF
j_gene: TRBJ2-7
abundance: .
v_gene: TRBV6-5

CDR3aa: CASKKDISYEQYF
j_gene: TRBJ2-7
abundance: .
v_gene: TRBV27

CDR3aa: CASSPQGYNGYTF
j_gene: TRBJ1-2
abundance: .
v_gene: TRBV18

CDR3aa: CASSFGAGGPDTQYF
j_gene: TRBJ2-3
abundance: .
v_gene: TRBV7-3

CDR3aa: CASSERENSPLHF
j_gene: TRBJ1-6
abundance: .
v_gene: TRBV6-5

CDR3aa: CSVEPSGADTQYF
j_gene: TRBJ2-3
abundance: .
v_gene: TRBV29-1

CDR3aa: CASTSTGLGNQPQHF
j_gene: TRBJ1-5
abundance: .
v_gene: TRBV19

CDR3aa: CASSPGTFSAYEQFF
j_gene: TRBJ2-1
abundance: .
v_gene: TRBV7-2

CDR3aa: CSVVGDTGELFF
j_gene: TRBJ2-2
abundance: .
v_gene: TRBV29-1

CDR3aa: CASSPSSYNSPLHF
j_gene: TRBJ1-6
abundance: .
v_gene: TRBV5-5

CDR3aa: CASSLAGGNTIYF
j_gene: TRBJ1-3
abundance: once
v_gene: TRBV11-1

CDR3aa: CASSRSRSETQYF
j_gene: TRBJ2-5
abundance: many
v_gene: TRBV19

CDR3aa: CASSQGGVSYNSPLHF
j_gene: TRBJ1-6
abundance: .
v_gene: TRBV5-1

CDR3aa: CASTPGRSTDTQYF
j_gene: TRBJ2-3
abundance: .
v_gene: TRBV11-3

CDR3aa: CASSQPGQGNEKLFF
j_gene: TRBJ1-4
abundance: .
v_gene: TRBV18

CDR3aa: CASSLAPASGTGELFF
j_gene: TRBJ2-2
abundance: once
v_gene: TRBV5-1

CDR3aa: CASSLRTGSSYNEQFF
j_gene: TRBJ2-1
abundance: .
v_gene: TRBV7-8

CDR3aa: CASSLGRGPYEQYF
j_gene: TRBJ2-7
abundance: .
v_gene: TRBV5-4

CDR3aa: CASSPARTVAEAFF
j_gene: TRBJ1-1
abundance: .
v_gene: TRBV2

CDR3aa: CASSLYRGSGYTF
j_gene: TRBJ1-2
abundance: .
v_gene: TRBV12-3/TRBV12-4

CDR3aa: CASSLVIGGSDGYTF
j_gene: TRBJ1-2
abundance: .
v_gene: TRBV7-2

CDR3aa: CAWKVSMWRVGSTEAFF
j_gene: TRBJ1-1
abundance: few
v_gene: TRBV30

CDR3aa: CAIRRQGNQPQHF
j_gene: TRBJ1-5
abundance: once
v_gene: TRBV10-3

CDR3aa: CASSLWGDGYTF
j_gene: TRBJ1-2
abundance: .
v_gene: TRBV7-2

CDR3aa: CASSAGTSDYEQYF
j_gene: TRBJ2-7
abundance: .
v_gene: TRBV7-9

CDR3aa: CASSSEYAPRGEQFF
j_gene: TRBJ2-1
abundance: .
v_gene: TRBV5-1

CDR3aa: CASSMPSGRGGYTF
j_gene: TRBJ1-2
abundance: .
v_gene: TRBV19

CDR3aa: CASARKQDGSPLHF
j_gene: TRBJ1-6
abundance: .
v_gene: TRBV12-5

CDR3aa: CASSRTVNTEAFF
j_gene: TRBJ1-1
abundance: .
v_gene: TRBV12-3/TRBV12-4

CDR3aa: CASSYIAGVGETQYF
j_gene: TRBJ2-5
abundance: .
v_gene: TRBV7-9

CDR3aa: CAISAAGTSGPRQETQYF
j_gene: TRBJ2-5
abundance: .
v_gene: TRBV10-3

CDR3aa: CASSEPRQGAGEKLFF
j_gene: TRBJ1-4
abundance: .
v_gene: TRBV25-1

CDR3aa: CAISESEAATYNEQFF
j_gene: TRBJ2-1
abundance: .
v_gene: TRBV10-3

CDR3aa: CASSLAGGHSYGYTF
j_gene: TRBJ1-2
abundance: .
v_gene: TRBV11-2

CDR3aa: CASRQDSLNSPLHF
j_gene: TRBJ1-6
abundance: .
v_gene: TRBV6-4

CDR3aa: CASSQGQGRGKLFF
j_gene: TRBJ1-4
abundance: .
v_gene: TRBV7-2

CDR3aa: CAISDRTGVGNTEAFF
j_gene: TRBJ1-1
abundance: once
v_gene: TRBV10-3

CDR3aa: CASSLQGGEQYF
j_gene: TRBJ2-7
abundance: .
v_gene: TRBV5-4

CDR3aa: CASSYSAGGYYGYTF
j_gene: TRBJ1-2
abundance: .
v_gene: TRBV6-5

CDR3aa: CASSVAYGTGELFF
j_gene: TRBJ2-2
abundance: .
v_gene: TRBV9

CDR3aa: CASSYPGSNQPQHF
j_gene: TRBJ1-5
abundance: .
v_gene: TRBV6-6

CDR3aa: CASSGDRGVLYGYTF
j_gene: TRBJ1-2
abundance: once
v_gene: TRBV2

CDR3aa: CAWAKSGTGVEAFF
j_gene: TRBJ1-1
abundance: .
v_gene: TRBV30

CDR3aa: CASSPLGTGSYEQYF
j_gene: TRBJ2-7
abundance: .
v_gene: TRBV7-9

CDR3aa: CASSFSGVSSYEQYF
j_gene: TRBJ2-7
abundance: .
v_gene: TRBV7-2

CDR3aa: CASSPVDRPYEQYF
j_gene: TRBJ2-7
abundance: .
v_gene: TRBV7-6